This TCR beta chain was recovered during a study of T cells in Graves' hyperthyroidism and ophthalmopathy. Exclusions: uncontrolled infection, other autoimmune disease, pregnancy, lactation. Template material for amplifying TCR beta CDR3 regions consisted of RNA transcripts. First-round RT-PCR targeting the TCR CDR3 was performed with the HTBI primer set. TCRdb redid the calling of the multiplex PCR reads with MiXCR, one entry per CDR3 protein. In the table there are a few hundred thousand distinct CDR3 sequences, roughly 15% of which are singletons. This clonotype was seen ten or more times. The antigen is undetermined. Study conclusions and caveats: Within blood appeared most thyroid clonotypes that had expanded above 0.001.

This TCR came from a woman aged 30 to 39 with Graves' ophthalmopathy. The specimen was blood.

The CDR3, as DNA: TGTGCCAGCAGCTCTCGACAGGTCAAGACCTACGAGCAGTACTTC. Protein sequence: CASSSRQVKTYEQYF. V usage is TRBV7-9 and J usage is TRBJ2-7; TRBD1 might be the D (6 bases). The germline V gene has CDR1 SEHNR and CDR2 FQNEAQ (reference sequence). Trimming stripped 4 bases from V and 2 bases from J, with 15 bases between. The CDR3 has 15 amino acids.